The 24 T cell receptor beta chains listed next were all sequenced from one sample in a study of blood T cell repertoires in COVID-19. Libraries were prepared by immunoSEQ multiplex PCR; TCRdb keeps only in-frame clonotypes and omits some of them. The sample consists of some 200,000 clones, 80% to 90% of them appearing once. Sequenced material: PBMCs or T cells enriched from blood (not recorded which). These TCRs come from a woman between 18 and 29 years old in a cohort exposed to, infected with or recovered from COVID-19 (not recorded which).

This clone was counted a few times. The gene calls are TRBV5-4 and TRBJ2-1, with 8 bases lining up with TRBD2. CDR1 is SGHNT, CDR2 YYREEE, per germline (reference sequence). The CDR3 extends over 15 amino acids. The trim removed 2 bases at V and 2 bases at J, leaving 3 bases unmatched. CDR3 nucleotide sequence: TGTGCCAGCAGCTTTCTAGCGGGCACCTACAATGAGCAGTTCTTC. It translates to CASSFLAGTYNEQFF.

Of note for this clone: The identical CDR3 is also encoded by other nucleotide sequences in the sample. The chain links TRBV12-3 or TRBV12-4 to TRBJ2-5, with unresolved D. The CDR3 spans 13 residues. V lost 1 base to trimming and J lost 3 bases, with 6 bases between them. The CDR3, as DNA: TGTGCCAGCAGTTTAGGGCAGGAAGAGACCCAGTACTTC. The encoded protein is CASSLGQEETQYF.

This rearrangement joins TRBV28 to TRBJ2-2, with 10 bases that match TRBD2. V lost 3 bases to trimming and J lost 5 bases; unmatched junction nucleotides: 9. CDR1 and CDR2 (germline): MDHEN, SYDVKM. The CDR3 is made up of 17 amino acids. CDR3 nucleotide sequence: TGTGCCAGCAGTTTCGCTAGCGGGGGAGCACGGACCGGGGAGCTGTTTTTT. Translation gives CASSFASGGARTGELFF. The entire variable domain, with the rest obtained from reference TRBV28 and TRBJ2-2, is as follows: DVKVTQSSRYLVKRTGEKVFLECVQDMDHENMFWYRQDPGLGLRLIYFSYDVKMKEKGDIPEGYSVSREKKERFSLILESASTNQTSMYLCASSFASGGARTGELFFGEGSRLTVL.

This chain uses TRBV19 with TRBJ2-1; 12 bases are shared with TRBD2. The ends lost 3 bases at V and 6 bases at J; junction bases unmatched: 3. CDR3 length: 15 residues. Germline-derived CDR1 and CDR2 are LNHDA and SQIVND (reference sequence). The CDR3 DNA reads as TGTGCCAGTAGTATCCTAGCGGGGGGGCTCAATGAGCAGTTCTTC. Translation gives CASSILAGGLNEQFF.

The chain recombines TRBV7-3 with TRBJ1-1; D unclear. This CDR3 is 13 amino acids long. Germline assignment: CDR1 SGHTA and CDR2 FQGTGA. The V end was cut by 2 bases, the J end by 3 bases, with 7 bases between. CDR3 loop: CASSLREDTEAFF. The CDR3 DNA reads as TGTGCCAGCAGCTTACGGGAGGACACTGAAGCTTTCTTT. Variable domain in full (rest from reference TRBV7-3 and TRBJ1-1): GAGVSQTPSNKVTEKGKYVELRCDPISGHTALYWYRQSLGQGPEFLIYFQGTGAADDSGLPNDRFFAVRPEGSVSTLKIQRTERGDSAVYLCASSLREDTEAFFGQGTRLTVV.

This clone was recorded once. This chain uses TRBV7-9 with TRBJ1-5; maybe TRBD1 (6 bases). V dropped 5 bases and J dropped 9 bases, with 17 bases sitting between them. This CDR3 has 14 amino acids. Germline loops: CDR1 SEHNR, CDR2 FQNEAQ (reference sequence). The CDR3 reads CASSVTGTPLPQHF. CDR3 DNA sequence: TGTGCCAGCAGCGTCACCGGGACACCTTTGCCCCAGCATTTT.

The chain links TRBV7-8 to TRBJ2-7, with TRBD2 matching over 7 bases. From germline, CDR1 is SGHVS and CDR2 FQNEAQ. Unmatched junction bases numbered 4, after V lost 2 bases and J lost 3 bases. CDR3 length equals 14 residues. The CDR3 coding sequence is TGTGCCAGCAGCTTACTGGGGGGGAGCTACGAGCAGTACTTC. Protein product: CASSLLGGSYEQYF.

The chain recombines TRBV27 with TRBJ2-7; 8 bases line up with TRBD1. This CDR3 region has 16 residues. The trim removed 6 bases at V and 2 bases at J, leaving 12 bases unmatched. The germline V gene encodes CDR1 MNHEY and CDR2 SMNVEV (reference sequence). CDR3 in DNA: TGTGCCAGCAGCCACCTCGTTGGACAGGGAACCTACGAGCAGTACTTC. Its protein product is CASSHLVGQGTYEQYF.

V is TRBV19 and J is TRBJ2-1; tentatively, D is TRBD1 (6 bases). CDR1 is LNHDA and CDR2 is SQIVND in the germline V gene (reference sequence). Trimming pared 6 bases from V and 5 bases from J, leaving 20 bases between. CDR3 length: 16 residues. CDR3 sequence (DNA): TGTGCCAGTAGCTCTACAGGGAGAGGGAGCAACAATGAGCAGTTCTTC. Translated, it gives CASSSTGRGSNNEQFF.

This chain joins TRBV6-5 and TRBJ1-2, with a weak D call TRBD1 (5 bases). Germline loops: CDR1 MNHEY, CDR2 SVGAGI. This CDR3 has 14 amino acids. Deletions cut 7 bases from V and 8 bases from J, with 20 bases between. The CDR3 DNA reads TGTGCCAGCAAAACGTGGGACGGGGAGGGAGGCTACACCTTC. Its translation: CASKTWDGEGGYTF.

The chain's CDR3 is CASSYRDSYEQYF. CDR3 nucleotides: TGTGCCAGCAGCTACAGGGACTCCTACGAGCAGTACTTC. The chain combines TRBV7-9 with TRBJ2-7, with D possibly TRBD1 on 6 matching bases. This CDR3 is built from 13 residues. Germline V gene lookup returns CDR1 SEHNR and CDR2 FQNEAQ (reference sequence). Trimming cost V 4 bases and J 0 bases, with 7 bases left between them.

This clone occurred many times. The genes are TRBV18 and TRBJ1-6; 8 bases map to TRBD1. The J segment lost 9 bases and the V segment lost 3 bases, leaving 10 bases of the junction unmatched. The CDR3 has 16 residues. Germline CDR1 reads KGHSH; CDR2 reads LQKENI. The CDR3 reads CASSPGGRGLSSPLHF. CDR3 DNA sequence: TGTGCCAGCTCACCGGGCGGCAGGGGGCTTAGTTCACCCCTCCACTTT.

This chain links TRBV5-1 with TRBJ1-5; D may be TRBD1 (5 bases). The CDR3 spans 13 residues. Trimming took off 7 bases at V and 5 bases at J, with 13 bases between the two ends. Per the germline V gene, CDR1 is SGHRS and CDR2 is YFSETQ. The CDR3 here is CASGVGPDQPQHF. The CDR3 DNA sequence: TGCGCCAGCGGGGTGGGGCCCGATCAGCCCCAGCATTTT.

The gene calls are TRBV10-1 and TRBJ1-3, with 7 bases lining up with TRBD1. The ends lost 7 bases at V and 5 bases at J; junction bases unmatched: 5. This CDR3 is built from 13 residues. The germline V gene has CDR1 WNHNN and CDR2 SYGVQD (reference sequence). CDR3 in amino acids: CASTSGQRNTIYF. As DNA, the CDR3 is TGCGCCAGCACCTCGGGACAGAGAAACACCATATATTTT.

Comment on this clone: The sample has other DNA sequences that encode this CDR3 too. The CDR3 sequence is CASSLDEGTEAFF. As DNA, the CDR3 is TGTGCCAGCAGCTTAGATGAGGGCACTGAAGCTTTCTTT. The chain employs TRBV7-9 and TRBJ1-1, with D uncertain. CDR3 size: 13 residues. Trimming removed 1 base at V and 4 bases at J, with 7 bases between. The germline V gene encodes CDR1 SEHNR and CDR2 FQNEAQ (reference sequence).

The chain employs TRBV11-2 and TRBJ2-5; D is perhaps TRBD2 (5 bases). This CDR3 is 14 amino acids long. CDR1 is SGHAT and CDR2 is FQNNGV in the germline V gene. Trimming removed 2 bases from V and 0 bases from J, with 7 bases in between. This chain's CDR3 is CASSLRGYQETQYF. The CDR3 DNA reads as TGTGCCAGCAGCTTAAGAGGGTACCAAGAGACCCAGTACTTC. The variable domain in full, completed from reference TRBV11-2 and TRBJ2-5, reads EAGVAQSPRYKIIEKRQSVAFWCNPISGHATLYWYQQILGQGPKLLIQFQNNGVVDDSQLPKDRFSAERLKGVDSTLKIQPAKLEDSAVYLCASSLRGYQETQYFGPGTRLLVL.

V is TRBV3-1 (or the pseudogene TRBV3-2) and J is TRBJ2-4; 7 positions agree with TRBD1. Germline lookup yields CDR1 LGHDT and CDR2 YNNKEL (reference sequence). V shed 4 bases, J shed 3 bases, and the junction held 6 bases outside the gene matches. This CDR3 comprises 15 residues. CDR3 DNA: TGTGCCAGCAGCCTAGGGGGCAGTGGCAAAAACATTCAGTACTTC. Residues: CASSLGGSGKNIQYF.

Details on this clone: Other DNA sequences within the sample encode an identical CDR3. The J gene is TRBJ1-4, the V gene TRBV27; 8 positions agree with TRBD1. The germline V gene has CDR1 MNHEY and CDR2 SMNVEV (reference sequence). The ends lost 5 bases at V and 6 bases at J; junction bases unmatched: 2. The length of the CDR3 is 13 residues. The CDR3 DNA sequence: TGTGCCAGCAGTCCGACAGGGGATGAAAAACTGTTTTTT. Protein sequence: CASSPTGDEKLFF. The variable domain in full, completed from reference TRBV27 and TRBJ1-4, reads EAQVTQNPRYLITVTGKKLTVTCSQNMNHEYMSWYRQDPGLGLRQIYYSMNVEVTDKGDVPEGYKVSRKEKRNFPLILESPSPNQTSLYFCASSPTGDEKLFFGSGTQLSVL.

CDR3 sequence reads: CASSQEVNTEAFF. DNA of the CDR3: TGCGCCAGCAGCCAGGAAGTGAACACTGAAGCTTTCTTT. This chain uses TRBV5-1 with TRBJ1-1; D gene ambiguous. Germline CDR1 reads SGHRS; CDR2 reads YFSETQ. V was pared by 4 bases and J by 0 bases, with 7 bases between. The length of the CDR3 is 13 residues. The full variable domain, rest sourced from reference TRBV5-1 and TRBJ1-1, is KAGVTQTPRYLIKTRGQQVTLSCSPISGHRSVSWYQQTPGQGLQFLFEYFSETQRNKGNFPGRFSGRQFSNSRSEMNVSTLELGDSALYLCASSQEVNTEAFFGQGTRLTVV.

The rearrangement links TRBV19 to TRBJ1-4, with D hard to call. This CDR3 spans 15 amino acids. Germline V gene lookup returns CDR1 LNHDA and CDR2 SQIVND (reference sequence). V lost 6 bases and J lost 5, with 16 bases in between. As DNA, the CDR3 is TGTGCCAGTAGCCCGACGCCGCGGGCGAATGAAAAACTGTTTTTT. It encodes CASSPTPRANEKLFF.

The chain uses TRBV30 and TRBJ1-1; 7 nucleotides match TRBD1. The germline CDR1 and CDR2 sequences are GTSNPN and SVGIG (reference sequence). The V segment lost 3 bases and the J segment 13 bases; nucleotides outside the gene matches: 11. The CDR3 sequence is 12 residues long. The CDR3 DNA follows: TGTGCCTGGAGATTTTATAGGGACAGTTTTTTCTTT. It is translated as CAWRFYRDSFFF.

This chain links TRBV7-8 with TRBJ2-7, with 8 bases aligning to TRBD1. The CDR3 has 14 residues. V was pared by 5 bases and J by 3 bases, with 6 bases of the junction left unmatched. CDR1 SGHVS and CDR2 FQNEAQ come from the germline V gene. CDR3 nucleotide sequence: TGTGCCAGCAGCAAACCGGGACAGGACTACGAGCAGTACTTC. Protein sequence: CASSKPGQDYEQYF. Full variable domain (rest looked up from reference TRBV7-8 and TRBJ2-7): GAGVSQSPRYKVAKRGQDVALRCDPISGHVSLFWYQQALGQGPEFLTYFQNEAQLDKSGLPSDRFFAERPEGSVSTLKIQRTQQEDSAVYLCASSKPGQDYEQYFGPGTRLTVT.

The chain recombines TRBV19 with TRBJ2-7; 7 nucleotides agree with TRBD2. The CDR3 loop spans 16 amino acids. Germline values: CDR1 LNHDA, CDR2 SQIVND (reference sequence). The junction had 7 bases not matched to a gene; V was cut back by 0 bases and J by 2 bases. The CDR3 nucleotides read TGTGCCAGTAGTATAGATCGCGGGGGTAGCCCCTACGAGCAGTACTTC. It translates to CASSIDRGGSPYEQYF.

This clone was seen once. The gene calls are TRBV11-2 and TRBJ1-2, with D hard to call. Germline V lookup: CDR1 SGHAT, CDR2 FQNNGV. V lost 6 bases and J lost 8, with 19 bases in between. The CDR3 runs to 14 residues. CDR3 amino acids: CASRPLARAVGYTF. Written as DNA, the CDR3 is TGTGCCAGCAGGCCCCTAGCTAGGGCGGTCGGCTACACCTTC.